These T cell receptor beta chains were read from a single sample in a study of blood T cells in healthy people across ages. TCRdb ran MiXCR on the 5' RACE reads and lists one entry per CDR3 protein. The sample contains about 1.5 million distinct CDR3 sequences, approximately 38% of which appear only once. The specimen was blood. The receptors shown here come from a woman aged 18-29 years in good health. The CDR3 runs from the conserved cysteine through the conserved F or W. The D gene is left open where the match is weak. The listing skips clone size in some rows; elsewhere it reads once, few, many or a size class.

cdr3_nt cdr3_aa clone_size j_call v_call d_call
TGTGCCAGCAGTTTATCGTCTCCACCGGGAAATTCACCCCTCCACTTT CASSLSSPPGNSPLHF few TRBJ1-6 TRBV27 NA
TGTGCCAGCAGCCCCCGACTAGCGGGGGGCAAGACCTACAATGAGCAGTACTTC CASSPRLAGGKTYNEQYF NA TRBJ2-7 TRBV13 TRBD2
TGCAGTGCTATTACAGGGACGGGCTATGGCTACACCTTC CSAITGTGYGYTF few TRBJ1-2 TRBV20-1 NA
TGCGCCAGCAGCTTTGTCGGACAGGCCTTAAACATTCAGTACTTC CASSFVGQALNIQYF NA TRBJ2-4 TRBV5-1 TRBD1
TGTGCCAGCAGTTTGGGACAGCATGAGCAGTACTTC CASSLGQHEQYF NA TRBJ2-5 TRBV12-3/TRBV12-4 TRBD1
TGTGCCAGCAGCTTAGGGTCAGGGGGAGTCAAAGTCTACGAGCAGTACTTC CASSLGSGGVKVYEQYF NA TRBJ2-7 TRBV5-8 TRBD1
TGTGCCAGCAGCGTATACTCTAGCGGCACAGATACGCAGTATTTT CASSVYSSGTDTQYF few TRBJ2-3 TRBV9 NA
TGCGCCAGCAGCCAAGTGGTCCGGCTAGATACGCAGTATTTT CASSQVVRLDTQYF few TRBJ2-3 TRBV4-1 NA
TGTGCCAGCAAAGAATATGGCTACACCTTC CASKEYGYTF NA TRBJ1-2 TRBV2 NA
TGTGCCAGCAGCAACTCCGGGGTACCGAACACTGAAGCTTTCTTT CASSNSGVPNTEAFF few TRBJ1-1 TRBV7-9 NA
TGTGCCAGCAGTACCCCGGACAGGGGCGTTGGGGCTTTCTTT CASSTPDRGVGAFF NA TRBJ1-1 TRBV27 TRBD1
TGTGCCACCAGTGACCGTCTCCCTGGGGCCAACGTCCTGACTTTC CATSDRLPGANVLTF few TRBJ2-6 TRBV24-1 NA
TGTGCCTGGAAATTCAGGGTTTTGGCCTACAATGAGCAGTTCTTC CAWKFRVLAYNEQFF few TRBJ2-1 TRBV30 NA
TGCAGCGGGGACGGGACAACCCGGGGGACTGAAGCTTTCTTT CSGDGTTRGTEAFF few TRBJ1-1 TRBV29-1 NA
TGCAGTGCTAGCCCGAATGCGGGGCCTGAGCAGTTCTTC CSASPNAGPEQFF NA TRBJ2-1 TRBV20-1 NA
TGTGCCAACCGGCCCGATAACACAGATACGCAGTATTTT CANRPDNTDTQYF NA TRBJ2-3 TRBV6-1 NA
TGTGCCAGCAGCGTAGGGCTAGCGGGTGAGCAGTTCTTC CASSVGLAGEQFF many TRBJ2-1 TRBV9 TRBD2
TGCAGTGCTCCGAAGACAGGGGGCTCTGGAAACACCATATATTTT CSAPKTGGSGNTIYF NA TRBJ1-3 TRBV20-1 TRBD1
TGCGCCAGCAGCTTGGACGGGACCACGAAAGAGCAGTACTTC CASSLDGTTKEQYF NA TRBJ2-7 TRBV5-1 NA
TGTGCCAGCAGTCTCACGGACCCAAATGAAAAACTGTTTTTT CASSLTDPNEKLFF NA TRBJ1-4 TRBV28 NA
TGTGCCAGCAACCAGGGGGCCGATGAAAAACTGTTTTTT CASNQGADEKLFF few TRBJ1-4 TRBV2 TRBD1
TGCGCCAGCAGGAGTAAGGGGACTAGCGGGGGAACAGATACGCAGTATTTT CASRSKGTSGGTDTQYF once TRBJ2-3 TRBV4-1 TRBD2
TGTACCAGCAGCTTAACCCCCTGGGACATTCAGTACTTC CTSSLTPWDIQYF once TRBJ2-4 TRBV7-2 NA
TGTGCCAGCAGCGTAGAGACTTTCGATACGCAGTATTTT CASSVETFDTQYF NA TRBJ2-3 TRBV9 NA
TGCAGTGCTAGAGTTTTCGCGGGGGGACGCACAGATACGCAGTATTTT CSARVFAGGRTDTQYF NA TRBJ2-3 TRBV20-1 TRBD2
TGTGCCAGCAACAACCGCGGGGGGAGGCTCTCCTACGAGCAGTACTTC CASNNRGGRLSYEQYF NA TRBJ2-7 TRBV13 TRBD2
TGCAGTGCTAAAGGGACAGGGGAGGAAAAACTGTTTTTT CSAKGTGEEKLFF NA TRBJ1-4 TRBV20-1 TRBD1
TGCGCCAGCAGCCCCAGGGAGTGGAACTATGGCTACACCTTC CASSPREWNYGYTF few TRBJ1-2 TRBV4-1 NA
TGTGCCAGCAGCTTACCCAGGACCGGGACAGTGATCGCAGATACGCAGTATTTT CASSLPRTGTVIADTQYF NA TRBJ2-3 TRBV7-2 TRBD1
TGTGCCAGCTACGGGGGGGGAGCGGGCTACACCTTC CASYGGGAGYTF NA TRBJ1-2 TRBV27 NA
TGCAGTGCCCGGAATTGGGTGGAGAACACTGAAGCTTTCTTT CSARNWVENTEAFF few TRBJ1-1 TRBV20-1 NA
TGCAGTGCACATACAGGCTATAATTCACCCCTCCACTTT CSAHTGYNSPLHF NA TRBJ1-6 TRBV20-1 NA
TGCAGTGCTAGATGGAGCACAGATACGCAGTATTTT CSARWSTDTQYF few TRBJ2-3 TRBV20-1 NA
TGTGCCAGTAGTATGAAGGGCTTATCCTACAATGAGCAGTTCTTC CASSMKGLSYNEQFF NA TRBJ2-1 TRBV19 NA
TGTGCCACGAGGGTGGGGGAGCGGAACAATGAGCAGTACTTC CATRVGERNNEQYF NA TRBJ2-7 TRBV10-3 NA
TGTGCCGGGGGAGGAGGGAGTGTATATCCCTACGAGCAGTACTTC CAGGGGSVYPYEQYF once TRBJ2-7 TRBV6-1 NA
TGTGCCAGCGGGGCTAGCGGGGCGACCCAGTACTTC CASGASGATQYF few TRBJ2-5 TRBV3-1 TRBD2
TGTGCCAGCAGTATGGGACTGACTCTCGCCTCTAATGGCTACACCTTC CASSMGLTLASNGYTF NA TRBJ1-2 TRBV27 NA
TGCAGTGCTAGAGAGGGTGTAATGCAGTACTTC CSAREGVMQYF few TRBJ2-4 TRBV20-1 NA
TGTGCCATCGCCCAGGCCCAAGAGACCCAGTACTTC CAIAQAQETQYF few TRBJ2-5 TRBV10-3 NA
TGCAGTGCTAGGGAGGGGGGACCTAATGAAAAACTGTTTTTT CSAREGGPNEKLFF NA TRBJ1-4 TRBV20-1 NA
TGTGCCAGCAGTTACTCCAAGGGTTACGAGCAGTACTTC CASSYSKGYEQYF few TRBJ2-7 TRBV6-5 NA
TGCATCGGAGGAGGGGGCGCTTATGGCTACACCTTC CIGGGGAYGYTF NA TRBJ1-2 TRBV20-1 TRBD1
TGTGCCGGACTATCTTTAGCGGAGGGGGTAGATACGCAGTATTTT CAGLSLAEGVDTQYF few TRBJ2-3 TRBV2 NA
TGTGCCAGCAGCCAAGAAAGGGGGGTTGAGCAGTTCTTC CASSQERGVEQFF once TRBJ2-1 TRBV14 NA
TGTGCCAGCAGATACGCCCGGGGGTGGACTAGCGGACATTACTACGAGCAGTACTTC CASRYARGWTSGHYYEQYF NA TRBJ2-7 TRBV6-5 TRBD2
TGTGCCAGCAGCTATTGGGGGGAGATATCTGGGGCCAACGTCCTGACTTTC CASSYWGEISGANVLTF NA TRBJ2-6 TRBV5-5 NA
TGTGCCAGCAGCCGCAACAGGGGCCCAAAAGATAGCTCCTACGAGCAGTACTTC CASSRNRGPKDSSYEQYF few TRBJ2-7 TRBV6-5 TRBD1
TGTGCCAGCAGCCAAGAGGGGGGTCGCGGAGGAAACATTCAGTACTTC CASSQEGGRGGNIQYF NA TRBJ2-4 TRBV3-1 NA
TGCAGTGCGGTAAACGTCGGGTTCCCCCCGGGGGGATCAGATACGCAGTATTTT CSAVNVGFPPGGSDTQYF NA TRBJ2-3 TRBV20-1 TRBD2
TGTGCCAGCAGCCAAGAAAGGCTAGCGACCTACAATGAGCAGTTCTTC CASSQERLATYNEQFF NA TRBJ2-1 TRBV3-1 NA
TGTGCCAGCGGGACTTACTCCTACGAGCAGTACTTC CASGTYSYEQYF few TRBJ2-7 TRBV27 NA
TGTGCCAGCAGTTACCAGCCTATGAGTTACAATGAGCAGTTCTTC CASSYQPMSYNEQFF NA TRBJ2-1 TRBV6-5 NA
TGTGCCAGCGGAAAGAGTGCCGGGACTAGCTTACCCGAGCAGTACTTC CASGKSAGTSLPEQYF once TRBJ2-7 TRBV7-9 TRBD2
TGTGCCAGCAGCCAAGTCCCCGGGAGCTCCTACGAGCAGTACTTC CASSQVPGSSYEQYF NA TRBJ2-7 TRBV3-1 NA
TGCGCCAGCAAACGTAGCGGGGGGGCTCATGAGCAGTTCTTC CASKRSGGAHEQFF NA TRBJ2-1 TRBV10-2 TRBD2
TGTGCCAGCAGCCGGCCCTTCCGGGGGACTACTGGCACAGATACGCAGTATTTT CASSRPFRGTTGTDTQYF NA TRBJ2-3 TRBV7-9 TRBD2